The clone carrying this T cell receptor (beta chain) was counted only a few times. Its matching antigen is unknown. This sample stems from a study of T-cell memory formation after mild COVID-19. Whole-study results and caveats: Day 15 to 85 contracting clones showed balanced CD4/CD8; later expanders leaned CD4+.

TCRdb passed the 5' RACE reads through MiXCR, listing each CDR3 protein once. The sample has roughly 89,000 distinct CDR3 sequences; roughly 16% are singletons. The CDR3 is 15 amino acids. V dropped 3 bases and J dropped 5 bases, with 12 bases sitting between them. Looked up from germline, CDR1 is SGHRS and CDR2 is YFSETQ. The sequenced material came from PBMCs or a T cell subset sorted from them (not recorded which). This sequence joins TRBV5-1 and TRBJ1-6, with D tentatively TRBD1 (6 bases). The origin of this receptor is a man younger than 35 who had mild COVID-19 (a few samples of this study predate the infection). Cell type and time point are not known. CDR3 DNA sequence: TGCGCCAGCAGCTGGGGACACGCGGATAATTCACCCCTCCACTTT. Translating it yields CASSWGHADNSPLHF.